This T cell receptor (beta chain) was sequenced during a study of cytomegalovirus exposure and HLA in healthy donors. Study-wide background: Earlier results showed roughly 110 million unique TCR beta sequences derived from roughly 190 million T cells. HLA-typed donors were the source of approximately 88 million unique TCRs held in an early data release. General study points: Most likely, a cluster of highly shared sequence variants arose as a sequencing artifact.

The primer mix had 60 Vbeta and 13 Jbeta primers. Assay used: immunoSEQ multiplex PCR; TCRdb lists only in-frame clones, some missing. The sample records a few hundred thousand clones, approximately 80% being singletons. Per the germline V gene, CDR1 is MNHEY and CDR2 is SVGAGI. This CDR3 comprises 16 residues. The V and J ends lost 0 bases and 5 bases, in that order; junction bases with no gene match: 9. This clone was detected only a few times. Its antigen is as yet unknown. The specimen sequenced was PBMCs. The TCR sequence derives from a girl aged 2-10 years in good health and CMV-seronegative. The rearrangement links TRBV6-5 to TRBJ1-1, with 7 bases fitting TRBD1. This CDR3 is CASSYSGTAWGTEAFF. Here the CDR3 DNA reads TGTGCCAGCAGTTACTCGGGGACAGCCTGGGGGACTGAAGCTTTCTTT.